The rows below give T cell receptor beta chains drawn from one sample of a study of technical replicates of blood from several donors. Measured with immunoSEQ multiplex PCR; TCRdb has only the in-frame clones, and not every one. The repertoire holds tens of thousands of clones, roughly 95% seen once, with roughly 0.24% in the top ten. The sample was T cells isolated from PBMCs. These TCRs come from a human donor in good health. CDR3s include the opening cysteine and the closing phenylalanine or tryptophan. A D gene is named only where the DNA matches it firmly. Clone size appears in some rows only: once, few, many, or a class for an expanded clone.

clone size	V gene	D gene	CDR3 length	J gene	CDR3 protein	CDR3 DNA
once	TRBV5-1	TRBD2	19	TRBJ2-3	CASSLGPGTSGGAGDTQYF	TGCGCCAGCAGCTTGGGTCCCGGGACTAGCGGGGGAGCAGGAGATACGCAGTATTTT
NA	TRBV5-6	NA	14	TRBJ2-7	CASSLDGVARTQYF	TGTGCCAGCAGCTTGGATGGAGTCGCCCGGACACAGTACTTC
NA	TRBV5-1	TRBD1	15	TRBJ2-7	CASGYRDRGIYEQYF	TGCGCCAGCGGTTACCGTGACAGGGGAATTTACGAGCAGTACTTC
NA	TRBV7-2	NA	16	TRBJ2-7	CASSFRMGLRSYEQYF	TGTGCCAGCAGCTTTCGAATGGGGCTGCGCTCCTACGAGCAGTACTTC
NA	TRBV5-4	TRBD1	16	TRBJ1-2	CASGPLQGGQDYGYTF	TGTGCCAGCGGCCCCTTACAGGGGGGGCAGGACTATGGCTACACCTTC
NA	TRBV7-9	TRBD2	15	TRBJ2-1	CASSQLSGGRNEQFF	TGTGCCAGCAGCCAATTGAGTGGCGGGAGGAATGAGCAGTTCTTC
NA	TRBV2	NA	11	TRBJ1-1	CASSPGVSAFF	TGTGCCAGCAGTCCAGGGGTTTCGGCTTTCTTT
once	TRBV5-1	TRBD2	18	TRBJ2-1	CASGPIASGGAGYNEQFF	TGCGCCAGCGGACCCATTGCTAGCGGGGGGGCCGGATACAATGAGCAGTTCTTC
NA	TRBV4-2	NA	15	TRBJ2-3	CASSHSVEAADTQYF	TGTGCCAGCAGCCATAGCGTTGAAGCGGCAGATACGCAGTATTTT
NA	TRBV6-5	TRBD1	14	TRBJ1-5	CASSTTGDNQPQHF	TGTGCCAGCAGTACGACAGGGGACAATCAGCCCCAGCATTTT
NA	TRBV5-8	TRBD1	17	TRBJ1-6	CASSLMWDSSYNSPLHF	TGTGCCAGCAGCTTGATGTGGGACAGCTCCTATAATTCACCCCTCCACTTT
NA	TRBV6-5	TRBD1	16	TRBJ2-2	CASSYSGQGWTGELFF	TGTGCCAGCAGTTACTCTGGACAGGGTTGGACCGGGGAGCTGTTTTTT
once	TRBV7-9	TRBD2	18	TRBJ2-3	CASSFPLLAGAYTDTQYF	TGTGCCAGCAGCTTCCCCCTGCTAGCGGGAGCGTACACAGATACGCAGTATTTT
NA	TRBV21-1	NA	16	TRBJ2-1	CASSKVKRDGRNEQFF	TGTGCCAGCAGCAAAGTTAAGCGGGATGGGCGGAATGAGCAGTTCTTC
NA	TRBV6-5	NA	14	TRBJ2-5	CASSYLRGQETQYF	TGTGCCAGCAGTTACCTACGGGGCCAAGAGACCCAGTACTTC
NA	TRBV6-1	TRBD1	15	TRBJ2-7	CASSEVRGTGNEQYF	TGTGCCAGCAGTGAAGTTAGGGGGACAGGCAACGAGCAGTACTTC
NA	TRBV27	TRBD1	14	TRBJ2-7	CASSWGTGNIEQYF	TGTGCCAGCAGTTGGGGGACAGGGAATATCGAGCAGTACTTC